A selection of T cell receptor beta chains follows, all from one sample in a study of T cell changes during pregnancy in multiple sclerosis. Repertoires were generated with immunoSEQ multiplex PCR, while TCRdb's copy carries only in-frame clones and drops some. The sample shows about 40,000 clones, roughly 93% of them seen only once. This sample comprised CD4+ T cells from peripheral blood mononuclear cells, obtained in the first trimester of pregnancy. These receptors all stem from a female donor with multiple sclerosis, enrolled in a pregnancy study. Both conserved end residues are part of each CDR3. A D gene is named only where the DNA matches it firmly. Only part of the rows carry a size: once, few, many, or a class if the clone is expanded.

J: TRBJ2-7
V: TRBV18
size: -
D: -
DNA: TGTGCCAGCTCACCAGAGGCGAGGGAGCAGTACTTC
CDR3: CASSPEAREQYF

J: TRBJ1-2
V: TRBV9
size: once
D: TRBD1
DNA: TGTGCCAGCAGCGTAGGGGGAGGGACAGGCGGCTACACCTTC
CDR3: CASSVGGGTGGYTF

J: TRBJ1-2
V: TRBV28
size: -
D: -
DNA: TGTGCCAGCAGTTCTACTAACTATGGCTACACCTTC
CDR3: CASSSTNYGYTF

J: TRBJ2-1
V: TRBV18
size: once
D: TRBD2
DNA: TGTGCCAGCTCACCATTGAGCGGGAGCTCCTACAATGAGCAGTTCTTC
CDR3: CASSPLSGSSYNEQFF

J: TRBJ1-5
V: TRBV5-1
size: -
D: -
DNA: TGCGCCAGCAGCTTGGAACCGGCGGGCAATCAGCCCCAGCATTTT
CDR3: CASSLEPAGNQPQHF

J: TRBJ1-1
V: TRBV18
size: -
D: -
DNA: TGTGCCAGCTCACCGGCCGCAAACACTGAAGCTTTCTTT
CDR3: CASSPAANTEAFF

J: TRBJ2-3
V: TRBV28
size: -
D: -
DNA: TGTGCCAGCAGTTTAAGAGGGAATACGCAGTATTTT
CDR3: CASSLRGNTQYF

J: TRBJ2-7
V: TRBV7-2
size: -
D: TRBD1
DNA: TGTGCCAGCAGCTTGGGACAGACCCACTACGAGCAGTACTTC
CDR3: CASSLGQTHYEQYF

J: TRBJ2-3
V: TRBV7-9
size: few
D: TRBD1
DNA: TGTGCCAGCAGCTATACAACAGGGGGTCGGACAGATACGCAGTATTTT
CDR3: CASSYTTGGRTDTQYF

J: TRBJ1-3
V: TRBV9
size: -
D: -
DNA: TGTGCCAGCAGCGCAACACCACACTCTGGAAACACCATATATTTT
CDR3: CASSATPHSGNTIYF

J: TRBJ1-5
V: TRBV30
size: -
D: TRBD1
DNA: TGTGCCTGGAGTGTCCAGGGGGGCAATCAGCCCCAGCATTTT
CDR3: CAWSVQGGNQPQHF

J: TRBJ2-2
V: TRBV6-5
size: few
D: TRBD1
DNA: TGTGCTAACCCAGGGGGCAGGGACACCGGGGAGCTGTTTTTT
CDR3: CANPGGRDTGELFF

J: TRBJ2-1
V: TRBV27
size: once
D: TRBD1
DNA: TGTGCCAGCAGGAAAACTACAGGGGTAGAGAATGAGCAGTTCTTC
CDR3: CASRKTTGVENEQFF

J: TRBJ1-1
V: TRBV29-1
size: -
D: -
DNA: TGCAGCGTAGACAGTTCAGCTTTCTTT
CDR3: CSVDSSAFF

J: TRBJ2-3
V: TRBV6-1
size: -
D: TRBD2
DNA: TGTGCCAGCGTTACTAGCGGGAGGGCAGGGGATACGCAGTATTTT
CDR3: CASVTSGRAGDTQYF

J: TRBJ1-4
V: TRBV9
size: -
D: -
DNA: TGTGCCAGCAGCGTAGTTCAGTTCGGGAAACTGTTTTTT
CDR3: CASSVVQFGKLFF

J: TRBJ1-4
V: TRBV18
size: -
D: -
DNA: TGTGCCAGCTCACCAGCCTACCGGGGAGCAACTAATGAAAAACTGTTTTTT
CDR3: CASSPAYRGATNEKLFF

J: TRBJ1-1
V: TRBV6-1
size: -
D: -
DNA: TGTGCCAGCAGTGTGTCTGGGGGGAGCACTGAAGCTTTCTTT
CDR3: CASSVSGGSTEAFF

J: TRBJ2-7
V: TRBV6-5
size: -
D: TRBD1
DNA: TGTGCCAGCAGTTACTCCGGGACAGGGCTATACGAGCAGTACTTC
CDR3: CASSYSGTGLYEQYF

J: TRBJ2-1
V: TRBV5-1
size: -
D: -
DNA: TGCGCCAGCAGCCCGGGGTGGGGAGCGGGCAGCTCCTACAATGAGCAGTTCTTC
CDR3: CASSPGWGAGSSYNEQFF

J: TRBJ2-1
V: TRBV10-1
size: few
D: TRBD2
DNA: TGCGCCAGCAGTGATAGCTTCGCGGGAGGAGACTACAATGAGCAGTTCTTC
CDR3: CASSDSFAGGDYNEQFF

J: TRBJ1-4
V: TRBV11-1
size: -
D: TRBD1
DNA: TGTGCCAGCAGCCCCGGGACAGATAATGAAAAACTGTTTTTT
CDR3: CASSPGTDNEKLFF

J: TRBJ1-5
V: TRBV5-1
size: -
D: -
DNA: TGCGCCAGCAGCTTGTTGGGAGATGACAATCAGCCCCAGCATTTT
CDR3: CASSLLGDDNQPQHF

J: TRBJ1-5
V: TRBV2
size: -
D: -
DNA: TGTGCCAGCAGTTCGCAGGGTTTCTACAATCAGCCCCAGCATTTT
CDR3: CASSSQGFYNQPQHF

J: TRBJ1-4
V: TRBV4-1
size: -
D: TRBD1
DNA: TGCGCCAGCAGCCAAGAACGACAGGGCCGCAGTAATGAAAAACTGTTTTTT
CDR3: CASSQERQGRSNEKLFF

J: TRBJ2-5
V: TRBV11-2
size: -
D: TRBD1
DNA: TGTGCCAGCAGCTTAGGACAGGGCCTGGTATCGGAGACCCAGTACTTC
CDR3: CASSLGQGLVSETQYF

J: TRBJ1-1
V: TRBV5-4
size: -
D: -
DNA: TGTGCCAGCAGCTTGGTTTCCGGGAACACTGAAGCTTTCTTT
CDR3: CASSLVSGNTEAFF

J: TRBJ1-5
V: TRBV5-1
size: -
D: TRBD1
DNA: TGCGCCAGCAGCTTGCGGACAGGGGGAGATCAGCCCCAGCATTTT
CDR3: CASSLRTGGDQPQHF

J: TRBJ2-2
V: TRBV9
size: -
D: -
DNA: TGTGCCAGCAGCGTAGTAAGGGGCGGGGAGCTGTTTTTT
CDR3: CASSVVRGGELFF

J: TRBJ2-7
V: TRBV10-3
size: -
D: TRBD1
DNA: TGTGCCATCAGTGGGGGACAGGGCAATTACGAGCAGTACTTC
CDR3: CAISGGQGNYEQYF

J: TRBJ1-3
V: TRBV10-1
size: -
D: -
DNA: TGCGCCAGCAGTGAACCCCTGATAGGGGAGGCTGGAAACACCATATATTTT
CDR3: CASSEPLIGEAGNTIYF

J: TRBJ2-2
V: TRBV7-9
size: -
D: TRBD1
DNA: TGTGCCAGCAGCCTGGGGCAGGGGGCCCACACCGGGGAGCTGTTTTTT
CDR3: CASSLGQGAHTGELFF

J: TRBJ2-5
V: TRBV28
size: -
D: TRBD2
DNA: TGTGCCAGCAGTTCGGGCGGCGGGAGAACAGAGACCCAGTACTTC
CDR3: CASSSGGGRTETQYF

J: TRBJ2-2
V: TRBV19
size: -
D: TRBD2
DNA: TGTGCCAGTCGAAGCGGGGCGAACACCGGGGAGCTGTTTTTT
CDR3: CASRSGANTGELFF

J: TRBJ2-1
V: TRBV2
size: -
D: TRBD2
DNA: TGTGCCAGCAGTCCTCGACTAGCGGGGGGGGGTGAGCAGTTCTTC
CDR3: CASSPRLAGGGEQFF

J: TRBJ1-5
V: TRBV4-3
size: -
D: -
DNA: TGCGCCAGCAGCCAAGATCAGTCCCAGCCCCAGCATTTT
CDR3: CASSQDQSQPQHF

J: TRBJ2-1
V: TRBV4-3
size: -
D: TRBD1
DNA: TGCGCCAGCAGCCAAGATTCGGGGACAGGGTTACCCTACAATGAGCAGTTCTTC
CDR3: CASSQDSGTGLPYNEQFF

J: TRBJ2-7
V: TRBV7-9
size: few
D: TRBD2
DNA: TGTGCCAGCAGCTTAGTAGGACTAGCGACTTACGAGCAGTACTTC
CDR3: CASSLVGLATYEQYF

J: TRBJ2-3
V: TRBV6-4
size: -
D: TRBD2
DNA: TGTGCCAGCAGCGGAGGGACTAGCGGCACAGATACGCAGTATTTT
CDR3: CASSGGTSGTDTQYF

J: TRBJ2-3
V: TRBV6-1
size: -
D: -
DNA: TGTGCCAGCAGCCTGGACTCTTCCGATACGCAGTATTTT
CDR3: CASSLDSSDTQYF

J: TRBJ1-2
V: TRBV9
size: -
D: TRBD1
DNA: TGTGCCAGCAGCGTAGCTTTGGGACAGAACTATGGCTACACCTTC
CDR3: CASSVALGQNYGYTF

J: TRBJ2-1
V: TRBV20-1
size: -
D: -
DNA: TGCAGTGCTGCTCGGGAGTGGCAGTTCTTC
CDR3: CSAAREWQFF

J: TRBJ2-7
V: TRBV6-1
size: -
D: TRBD2
DNA: TGTGCCAGCAGTGAAGGCAGCGGGGGAACCTCCTACGAGCAGTACTTC
CDR3: CASSEGSGGTSYEQYF

J: TRBJ2-2
V: TRBV10-3
size: -
D: -
DNA: TGTGCCTGCAGGGGCAGGGAGACTTCGGGGGAGCTGTTTTTT
CDR3: CACRGRETSGELFF

J: TRBJ1-2
V: TRBV29-1
size: -
D: -
DNA: TGCAGCGTTAAGAACTCTAACTATGGCTACACCTTC
CDR3: CSVKNSNYGYTF

J: TRBJ2-2
V: TRBV5-6
size: -
D: TRBD2
DNA: TGTGCCAGCAGCTTGACAGCGGGAGTCGGCGGGGAGCTGTTTTTT
CDR3: CASSLTAGVGGELFF

J: TRBJ2-1
V: TRBV5-1
size: -
D: TRBD2
DNA: TGCGCCAGCAGCTTGGATCTAGCGGGAGCAGATGAGCAGTTCTTC
CDR3: CASSLDLAGADEQFF

J: TRBJ1-2
V: TRBV27
size: -
D: TRBD1
DNA: TGTGCCAGCAGTCCCTCAGGGGGTACAGTGATTAATGGCTACACCTTC
CDR3: CASSPSGGTVINGYTF

J: TRBJ2-7
V: TRBV25-1
size: -
D: TRBD1
DNA: TGTGCCAGCAGTGTGACAGGGTCCTACGAGCAGTACTTC
CDR3: CASSVTGSYEQYF

J: TRBJ2-7
V: TRBV7-2
size: -
D: TRBD1
DNA: TGTGCCAGCAGCCCAGGACAGGGTGGCTCCTACGAGCAGTACTTC
CDR3: CASSPGQGGSYEQYF